The T cell receptor (beta chain) under discussion was sequenced for a study of blood T cell repertoires in COVID-19 (dated by TCRdb to 2020 to 2021). In the study overall: Samples from collaborators originated in the United States, Italy and Spain and spanned both the acute and convalescent phases of COVID-19. The prospective study material was composed of cDNA or gDNA derived from T cells, B-cell-depleted T cells, or PBMCs. The dataset comprised deeply sampled blood TCRbeta repertoires from subjects exposed to, actively infected with, or recovered from COVID-19. A freely available public database, intended as a resource for researchers studying the immune response to SARS-CoV-2, is where the repertoires were released. The samples were drawn from the first 160 participants of the ongoing ImmuneRACE study and from 1,254 subjects provided by 6 global collaborators. The sample metadata nearly always contained a de-identified subject ID, COVID-19 status, age in years and sex. Where available, HLA class I and class II types were obtained from metadata supplied by the sample provider rather than from assay-based typing. The paper's findings and limits, for the study overall: The quantity of clinical and demographic metadata differed by source and by participant and was supplied without curation.

In this sample, this clone turned up once. Its antigen remains undetermined. Base qualities are not provided; no much larger clone lies one nucleotide away. Participants in the prospective study were aged roughly 18 to 100 years, lived in 20 to 30 United States geographic areas, and enrolled through a virtual design. In the prospective study, cohorts were assigned on the basis of participant-reported clinical history obtained from a screening survey and a study questionnaire. In the prospective study, mobile phlebotomists collected whole blood, serum and a nasopharyngeal or oropharyngeal swab from each participant. Participants in the prospective study had the option to provide additional blood draws and questionnaires over a roughly 2-month period. Before DNA extraction, prospective study blood samples were shipped either frozen or at room temperature. TCRbeta CDR3 regions were amplified from genomic DNA using the immunoSEQ Assay, a bias-controlled multiplex PCR. Under the source paper's analysis protocol: The number of nucleated cells in each sample was estimated from the amplification of reference gene primers within the assay. To quantify the absolute abundance of each unique TCRbeta CDR3 rearrangement, sequence reads were collapsed and filtered. For each sample, productive Simpson clonality was calculated as the square root of Simpson's diversity index across productive rearrangements. TCRdb took this table from immuneACCESS and kept in-frame rearrangements with V and J called. Such tables lack part of the clones; where checked against another copy, unresolved V genes explain under half of the gap, and the rest is unexplained. D and trimming were read from the DNA, whereas the V and J calls and clone size are those reported in that table. Within this sample are a few hundred thousand clones, with 80% to 90% of them counted one time only. The ten largest account for under 5% of the sample.

Spanning cysteine to phenylalanine, the CDR3 consists of 12 amino acids. The only DNA kept is the CDR3, 36 bases in frame from the first base. V loses 6 bases of germline sequence and J loses 0 bases, and the interval between the two ends is 3 bases. The clonotype originates from a man aged 25 to 45 with acute COVID-19. This chain is built from TRBV12-3 or TRBV12-4 and TRBJ2-1; the D gene is unclear. Input material: PBMCs or T cells enriched from blood (not recorded which). The DNA sequence is as follows: TGTGCCAGCAGATACTCCTACAATGAGCAGTTCTTC. Its protein is CASRYSYNEQFF.